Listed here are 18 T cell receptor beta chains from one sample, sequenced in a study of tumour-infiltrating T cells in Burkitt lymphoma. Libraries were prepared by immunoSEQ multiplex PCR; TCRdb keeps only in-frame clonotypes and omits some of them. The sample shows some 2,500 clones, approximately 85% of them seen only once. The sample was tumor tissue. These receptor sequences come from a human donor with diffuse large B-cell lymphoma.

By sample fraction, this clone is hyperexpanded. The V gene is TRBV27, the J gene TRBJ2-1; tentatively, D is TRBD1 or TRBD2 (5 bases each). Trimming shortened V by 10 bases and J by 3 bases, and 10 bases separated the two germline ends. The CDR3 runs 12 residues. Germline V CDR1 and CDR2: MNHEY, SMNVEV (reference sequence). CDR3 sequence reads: CATWDLYNEQFF. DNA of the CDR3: TGTGCCACCTGGGACCTCTACAATGAGCAGTTCTTC.

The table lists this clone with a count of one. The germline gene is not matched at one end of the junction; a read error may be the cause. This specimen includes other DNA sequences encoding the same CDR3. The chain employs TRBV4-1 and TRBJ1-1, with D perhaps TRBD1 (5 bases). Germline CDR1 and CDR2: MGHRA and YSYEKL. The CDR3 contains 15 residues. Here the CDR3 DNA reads TGTGCCAGCAGCCAAGAAACGGGGGTGAACACTGAAGCTTTCTTT. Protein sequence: CASSQETGVNTEAFF.

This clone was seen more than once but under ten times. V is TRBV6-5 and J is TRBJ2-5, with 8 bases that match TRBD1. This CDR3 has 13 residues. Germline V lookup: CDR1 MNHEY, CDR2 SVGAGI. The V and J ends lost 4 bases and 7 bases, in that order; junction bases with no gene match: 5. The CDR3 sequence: CASSSTGTGTQYF. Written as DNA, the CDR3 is TGTGCCAGCAGTTCTACCGGGACAGGGACCCAGTACTTC.

The CDR3 is CASSLQSGNTEAFF. CDR3 coding DNA: TGTGCCAGCAGCTTACAATCTGGGAACACTGAAGCTTTCTTT. This sequence joins TRBV7-9 and TRBJ1-1; D remains unclear. V was cut by 2 bases and J by 1 base, with 8 bases left in between. This CDR3 region has 14 residues. Germline CDR1 and CDR2: SEHNR and FQNEAQ (reference sequence).

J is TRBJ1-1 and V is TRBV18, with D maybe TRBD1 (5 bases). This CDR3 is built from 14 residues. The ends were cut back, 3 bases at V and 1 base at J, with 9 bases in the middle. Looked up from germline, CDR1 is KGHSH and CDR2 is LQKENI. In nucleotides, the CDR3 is TGTGCCAGCTCACCGGACAAGCAGAACACTGAAGCTTTCTTT. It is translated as CASSPDKQNTEAFF.

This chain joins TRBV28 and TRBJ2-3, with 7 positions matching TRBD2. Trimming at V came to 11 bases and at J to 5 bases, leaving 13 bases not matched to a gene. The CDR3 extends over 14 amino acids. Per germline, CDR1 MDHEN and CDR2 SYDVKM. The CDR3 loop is CASGGSGLGDTQYF. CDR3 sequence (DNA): TGTGCCTCGGGTGGTAGCGGGCTCGGAGATACGCAGTATTTT.

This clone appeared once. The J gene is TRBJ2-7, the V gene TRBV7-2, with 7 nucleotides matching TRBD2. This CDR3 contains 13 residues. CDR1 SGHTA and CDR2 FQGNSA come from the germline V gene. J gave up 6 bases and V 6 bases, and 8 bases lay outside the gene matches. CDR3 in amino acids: CASSFSGGSEQYF. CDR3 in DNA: TGTGCCAGCAGTTTTAGTGGCGGGAGCGAGCAGTACTTC.

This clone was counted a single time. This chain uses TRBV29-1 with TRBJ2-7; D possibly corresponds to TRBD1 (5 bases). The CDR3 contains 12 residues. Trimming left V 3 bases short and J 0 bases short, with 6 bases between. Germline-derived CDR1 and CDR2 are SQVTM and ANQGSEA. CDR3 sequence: CSVETDSYEQYF. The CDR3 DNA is TGCAGCGTTGAGACAGACTCCTACGAGCAGTACTTC.

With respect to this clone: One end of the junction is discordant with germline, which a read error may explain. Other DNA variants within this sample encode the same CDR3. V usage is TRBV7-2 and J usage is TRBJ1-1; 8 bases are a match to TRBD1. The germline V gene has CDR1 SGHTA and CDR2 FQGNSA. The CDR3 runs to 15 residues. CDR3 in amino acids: CASIGQGFMNTEAFF. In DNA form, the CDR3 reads TGTGCCAGCATTGGACAGGGTTTTATGAACACTGAAGCTTTCTTC.

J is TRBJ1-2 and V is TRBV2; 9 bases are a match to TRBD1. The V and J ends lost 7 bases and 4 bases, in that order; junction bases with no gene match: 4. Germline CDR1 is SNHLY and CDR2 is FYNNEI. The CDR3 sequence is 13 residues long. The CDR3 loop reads CASIGDRVYGYTF. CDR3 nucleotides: TGTGCCAGCATAGGGGACAGGGTCTATGGCTACACCTTC. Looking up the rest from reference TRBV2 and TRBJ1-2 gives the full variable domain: EPEVTQTPSHQVTQMGQEVILRCVPISNHLYFYWYRQILGQKVEFLVSFYNNEISEKSEIFDDQFSVERPDGSNFTLKIRSTKLEDSAMYFCASIGDRVYGYTFGSGTRLTVV.

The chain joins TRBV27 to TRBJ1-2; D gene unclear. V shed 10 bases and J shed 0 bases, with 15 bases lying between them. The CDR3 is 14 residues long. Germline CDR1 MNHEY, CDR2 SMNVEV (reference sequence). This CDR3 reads CATRREGSNYGYTF. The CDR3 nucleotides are TGTGCCACACGGAGGGAAGGGTCTAACTATGGCTACACCTTC.

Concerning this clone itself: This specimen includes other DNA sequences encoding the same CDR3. The CDR3 reads CASSLEGGLSSYNEQFF. Written as DNA, the CDR3 is TGTGCCAGCAGTTTAGAGGGCGGATTGAGCTCCTACAATGAGCAGTTCTTC. The gene calls are TRBV27 and TRBJ2-1; TRBD2 might be the D (5 bases). V was pared by 2 bases and J by 0 bases, with 14 bases between. CDR3 size: 17 residues. CDR1 MNHEY and CDR2 SMNVEV come from the germline V gene (reference sequence).

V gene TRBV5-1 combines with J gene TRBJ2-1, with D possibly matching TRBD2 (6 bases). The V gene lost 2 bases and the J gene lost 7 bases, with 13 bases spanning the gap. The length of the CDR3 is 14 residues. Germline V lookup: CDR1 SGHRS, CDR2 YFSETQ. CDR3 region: CASSFPGEGNEQFF. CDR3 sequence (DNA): TGCGCCAGCAGCTTTCCGGGAGAGGGGAATGAGCAGTTCTTC.

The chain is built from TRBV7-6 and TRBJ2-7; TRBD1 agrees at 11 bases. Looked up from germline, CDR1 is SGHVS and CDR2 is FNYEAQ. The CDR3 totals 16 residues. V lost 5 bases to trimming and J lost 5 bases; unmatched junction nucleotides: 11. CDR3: CASSTGQGASGHEQYF. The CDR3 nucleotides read TGTGCCAGCAGCACAGGACAGGGGGCTAGCGGGCACGAGCAGTACTTC.

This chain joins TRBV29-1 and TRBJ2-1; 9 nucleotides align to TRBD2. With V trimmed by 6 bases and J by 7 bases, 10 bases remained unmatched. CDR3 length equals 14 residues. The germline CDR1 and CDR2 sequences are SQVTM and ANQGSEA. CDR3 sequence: CSVAGLAFANEQFF. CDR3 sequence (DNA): TGCAGCGTCGCCGGACTAGCGTTTGCAAATGAGCAGTTCTTC.

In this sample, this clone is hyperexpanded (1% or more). CDR3 sequence (DNA): TGTGCCAGCAGGACGCAGGGGGCTGGAAACACCATATATTTT. Translated, it gives CASRTQGAGNTIYF. The chain couples TRBV27 to TRBJ1-3, with 7 bases aligning to TRBD1. The V segment lost 6 bases and the J segment 2 bases; nucleotides outside the gene matches: 4. The CDR3 loop spans 14 amino acids. Germline V gene data show CDR1 as MNHEY and CDR2 as SMNVEV (reference sequence).

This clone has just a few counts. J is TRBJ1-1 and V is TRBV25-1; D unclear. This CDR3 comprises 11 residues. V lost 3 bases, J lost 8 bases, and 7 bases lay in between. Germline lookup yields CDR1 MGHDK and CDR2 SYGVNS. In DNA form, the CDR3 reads TGTGCCAGCAGTGAGGGGATAGAAGCTTTCTTT. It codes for CASSEGIEAFF.

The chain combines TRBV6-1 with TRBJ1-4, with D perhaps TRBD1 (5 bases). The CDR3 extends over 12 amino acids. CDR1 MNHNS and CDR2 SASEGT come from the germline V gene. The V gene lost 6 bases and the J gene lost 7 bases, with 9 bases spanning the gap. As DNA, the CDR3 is TGTGCCAGCAGGTCCGACAGTGAAAAACTGTTTTTT. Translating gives CASRSDSEKLFF.